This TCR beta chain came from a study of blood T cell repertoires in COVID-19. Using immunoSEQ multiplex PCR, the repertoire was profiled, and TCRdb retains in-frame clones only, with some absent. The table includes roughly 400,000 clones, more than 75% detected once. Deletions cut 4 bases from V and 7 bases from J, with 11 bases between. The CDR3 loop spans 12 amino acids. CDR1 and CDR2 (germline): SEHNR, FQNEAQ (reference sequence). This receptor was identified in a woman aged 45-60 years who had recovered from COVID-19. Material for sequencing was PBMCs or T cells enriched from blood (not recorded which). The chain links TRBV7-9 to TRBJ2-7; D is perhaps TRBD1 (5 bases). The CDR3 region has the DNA TGTGCCAGCAGCTCGGACAAATATGAGCAGTACTTC. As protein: CASSSDKYEQYF.